The 16 T cell receptor beta chains presented below share a single source sample, sequenced in a study of blood T cell repertoires in COVID-19. The method was immunoSEQ multiplex PCR; TCRdb's version includes in-frame clones alone and lacks a portion of them. The sample lists roughly 250,000 clones, around 90% occurring once. The sample consisted of PBMCs or T cells enriched from blood (not recorded which). Every receptor here comes from a woman between 40 and 50 years old with acute COVID-19.

This rearrangement joins TRBV7-6 to TRBJ1-1, with 9 nucleotides matching TRBD1. Germline V lookup: CDR1 SGHVS, CDR2 FNYEAQ. This CDR3 region has 15 residues. The V gene end was trimmed by 5 bases and the J gene end by 2 bases; junction bases not matched to a gene: 6. CDR3 sequence: CASSGGTGSNTEAFF. CDR3 DNA sequence: TGTGCCAGCAGCGGGGGGACAGGGAGTAACACTGAAGCTTTCTTT.

V and J are TRBV5-1 and TRBJ1-1; D remains ambiguous. Germline V gene sequence: CDR1 SGHRS, CDR2 YFSETQ. V lost 0 bases and J lost 6, with 15 bases in between. CDR3 length: 15 amino acids. The CDR3 spells CASSLGGTATAEAFF. The CDR3 bases are TGCGCCAGCAGCTTGGGTGGAACAGCAACTGCTGAAGCTTTCTTT.

V and J are TRBV7-2 and TRBJ2-7, with 7 bases aligning to TRBD1. The CDR3 consists of 14 residues. The germline CDR1 and CDR2 sequences are SGHTA and FQGNSA. The V and J ends lost 5 bases and 6 bases, in that order; junction bases with no gene match: 10. The CDR3 is CASSAYRGAGEQYF. For the CDR3, the DNA is TGTGCCAGCAGCGCCTACAGGGGTGCCGGCGAGCAGTACTTC.

The V call is TRBV28, the J call TRBJ2-1; 14 bases match TRBD2. J gave up 9 bases and V 2 bases, and 6 bases lay outside the gene matches. CDR3 length: 16 residues. CDR1 and CDR2 from the germline V gene are MDHEN and SYDVKM. CDR3 in amino acids: CASSLGGTSGSGEQFF. CDR3 sequence (DNA): TGTGCCAGCAGTTTAGGAGGGACTAGCGGGAGCGGTGAGCAGTTCTTC.

V usage is TRBV3-1 (or the pseudogene TRBV3-2) and J usage is TRBJ2-3; D might be TRBD2 (6 bases). This CDR3 region has 15 residues. Germline lookup yields CDR1 LGHDT and CDR2 YNNKEL (reference sequence). Trimming stripped 2 bases from V and 4 bases from J, with 13 bases between. In DNA, the CDR3 is TGTGCCAGCAGCCAAAGGATTTCGGGGGCAGATACGCAGTATTTT. Translating gives CASSQRISGADTQYF.

The chain combines TRBV20-1 with TRBJ2-1; 10 nucleotides match TRBD1. CDR3 length: 14 residues. Germline assignment: CDR1 DFQATT and CDR2 SNEGSKA (reference sequence). V trimming: 3 bases; J trimming: 4 bases; junction bases outside the gene matches: 3. This chain's CDR3 is CSASGDRGYNEQFF. The CDR3 nucleotides are TGCAGTGCTAGTGGGGACAGGGGATACAATGAGCAGTTCTTC.

The rearrangement uses TRBV27 and TRBJ2-1; D is undetermined. This CDR3 comprises 13 residues. Trimming took 6 bases from V and 7 from J, leaving 13 bases between them. Germline V gene lookup returns CDR1 MNHEY and CDR2 SMNVEV (reference sequence). CDR3 protein: CASSPPTGNEQFF. For the CDR3, the DNA is TGTGCCAGCAGCCCCCCGACGGGTAATGAGCAGTTCTTC.

This chain connects TRBV29-1 to TRBJ1-2, with 8 bases that match TRBD1. V shed 6 bases, J shed 3 bases, and the junction held 6 bases outside the gene matches. This CDR3 has 13 amino acids. Germline V CDR1 and CDR2: SQVTM, ANQGSEA. The CDR3 region is CSVHGTGDYGYTF. In DNA, the CDR3 is TGCAGCGTGCACGGGACAGGCGACTATGGCTACACCTTC.

V gene TRBV19 combines with J gene TRBJ1-5; TRBD1 might be the D (6 bases). The CDR3 has 14 residues. Germline V gives CDR1 LNHDA, CDR2 SQIVND (reference sequence). Trimming pared 8 bases from V and 0 bases from J, leaving 11 bases between. Written as DNA, the CDR3 is TGTGCCAGTCTCAGGGGATCTAGCAATCAGCCCCAGCATTTT. It codes for CASLRGSSNQPQHF.

The genes are TRBV18 and TRBJ2-7, with 9 bases that match TRBD1. The CDR3 is 15 residues long. Germline-derived CDR1 and CDR2 are KGHSH and LQKENI. Unmatched junction bases numbered 3, after V lost 0 bases and J lost 3 bases. In DNA, the CDR3 is TGTGCCAGCTCACCACCCGGGACAGGGTACTACGAGCAGTACTTC. Protein: CASSPPGTGYYEQYF.

The chain joins TRBV20-1 to TRBJ2-1, with D unclear. With 5 bases removed from V and 0 bases from J, the gap between germline ends came to 11 bases. The CDR3 length is 14 residues. CDR1 is DFQATT, CDR2 SNEGSKA, per germline (reference sequence). DNA for the CDR3: TGCAGTGCTGGTGACTGGAGCTCCTACAATGAGCAGTTCTTC. Translating gives CSAGDWSSYNEQFF.

The chain links TRBV5-1 to TRBJ2-4, with D hard to call. The V end lost 0 bases, the J end lost 0 bases, and 10 bases lay between the germline ends. This CDR3 has 16 residues. Germline assignment: CDR1 SGHRS and CDR2 YFSETQ. The CDR3 region is CASSLAAGLAKNIQYF. Here the CDR3 DNA reads TGCGCCAGCAGCTTGGCCGCTGGGCTAGCCAAAAACATTCAGTACTTC.

The chain is built from TRBV9 and TRBJ1-3; tentative D call: TRBD1 (5 bases). This CDR3 is 16 amino acids long. V was pared by 0 bases and J by 0 bases, with 10 bases between. Germline V gene lookup returns CDR1 SGDLS and CDR2 YYNGEE. The CDR3 loop is CASSVGIGVSGNTIYF. The CDR3 nucleotides are TGTGCCAGCAGCGTAGGGATAGGGGTCTCTGGAAACACCATATATTTT.

This chain uses TRBV2 with TRBJ1-2; D is perhaps TRBD1 (5 bases). This CDR3 region has 14 residues. From germline, CDR1 is SNHLY and CDR2 FYNNEI. V was clipped by 5 bases and J by 5 bases, with 15 bases between them. CDR3 protein: CASSLEQVGYGYTF. In DNA form, the CDR3 reads TGTGCCAGCAGTCTGGAACAGGTGGGGTATGGCTACACCTTC.

V and J are TRBV15 and TRBJ2-7; TRBD1 matches at 10 bases. V shed 5 bases, J shed 4 bases, and the junction held 8 bases outside the gene matches. Germline CDR1 reads LNHNV; CDR2 reads YYDKDF (reference sequence). The CDR3 covers 15 residues. CDR3 protein: CATSGAGTGEYEQYF. As DNA, the CDR3 is TGTGCCACCAGCGGGGCCGGGACAGGGGAATACGAGCAGTACTTC.

The chain joins TRBV2 to TRBJ1-5; no definite D call. The CDR3 sequence is 12 residues long. V was shortened by 3 bases and J by 6 bases, with 6 bases between the two germline ends. CDR1 SNHLY and CDR2 FYNNEI come from the germline V gene. CDR3 nucleotide sequence: TGTGCCAGCAGTGACGAGGGTCAGCCCCAGCATTTT. Residues: CASSDEGQPQHF.